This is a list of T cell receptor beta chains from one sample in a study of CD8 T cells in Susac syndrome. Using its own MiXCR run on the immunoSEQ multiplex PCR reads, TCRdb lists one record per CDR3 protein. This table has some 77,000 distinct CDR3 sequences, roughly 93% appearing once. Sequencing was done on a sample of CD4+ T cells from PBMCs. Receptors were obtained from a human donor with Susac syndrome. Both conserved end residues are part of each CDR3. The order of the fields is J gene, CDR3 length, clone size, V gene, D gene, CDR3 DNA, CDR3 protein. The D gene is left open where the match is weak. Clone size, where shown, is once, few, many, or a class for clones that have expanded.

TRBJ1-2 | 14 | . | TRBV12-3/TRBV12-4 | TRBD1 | TGTGCCAGCAGTTTCAGGGACAGGGTCAATGGCTACACCTTC | CASSFRDRVNGYTF
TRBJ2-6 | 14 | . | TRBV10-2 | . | TGCGCCAGCAGTGGGGGGTTCGGGGCCAACGTCCTGACTTTC | CASSGGFGANVLTF
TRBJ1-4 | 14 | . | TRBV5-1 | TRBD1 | TGCGCCAGCAACAAAGGGACAGAGGATGAAAAACTGTTTTTT | CASNKGTEDEKLFF
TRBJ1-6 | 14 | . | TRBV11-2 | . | TGTGCCAGCAGCTTGTCCCAGGGAGCTAGAACCCTCCACTTT | CASSLSQGARTLHF
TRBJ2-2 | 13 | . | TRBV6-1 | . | TGTGCCAGCAGTGAACTAGGGATTGGGGAGCTGTTTTTT | CASSELGIGELFF
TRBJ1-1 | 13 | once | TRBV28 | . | TGTGCCAGCAGTCCAGGGATCCCGGCTGAAGCTTTCTTT | CASSPGIPAEAFF
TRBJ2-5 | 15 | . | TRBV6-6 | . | TGTGCCAGCAGTTCCCCATCGGCAACCAAAGAGACCCAGTACTTC | CASSSPSATKETQYF
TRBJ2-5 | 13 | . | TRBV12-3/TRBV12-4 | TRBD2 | TGTGCCAGCAGTTTCTGGGGGGGAGAGACCCAGTACTTC | CASSFWGGETQYF
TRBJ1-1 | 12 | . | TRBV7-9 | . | TGTGCCAGCAGCCCGACCCAGAGGCGAGCTTTCTTT | CASSPTQRRAFF
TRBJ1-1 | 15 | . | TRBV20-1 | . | TGCAGTGCTAGGGGGACGGGGCGGAGGAACACTGAAGCTTTCTTT | CSARGTGRRNTEAFF
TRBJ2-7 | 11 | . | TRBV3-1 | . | TGTGCCAGCAGCCATAGCGACGAGCAGTACTTC | CASSHSDEQYF
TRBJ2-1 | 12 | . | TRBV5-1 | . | TGCGCCAGCAGCTTCAGCTCCAATGAGCAGTTCTTC | CASSFSSNEQFF
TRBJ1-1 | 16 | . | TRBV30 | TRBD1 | TGTGCCTGGAGTCGCGACAGGGTCGGTTTCGGCACTGAAGCTTTCTTT | CAWSRDRVGFGTEAFF
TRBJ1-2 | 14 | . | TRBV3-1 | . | TGTGCCAGCAGCCAAGATTCCGGAAACTATGGCTACACCTTC | CASSQDSGNYGYTF
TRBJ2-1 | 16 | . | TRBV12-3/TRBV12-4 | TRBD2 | TGTGCCAGCAGTCACAGGACGGGGGGAGGGTACAATGAGCAGTTCTTC | CASSHRTGGGYNEQFF
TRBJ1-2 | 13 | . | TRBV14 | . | TGTGCCAGCAGCCAAGACAGAAACTATGGCTACACCTTC | CASSQDRNYGYTF
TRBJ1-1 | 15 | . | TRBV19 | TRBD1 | TGTGCCAGTAGTAATGACAGGGGGCGGAGGACTGAAGCTTTCTTT | CASSNDRGRRTEAFF
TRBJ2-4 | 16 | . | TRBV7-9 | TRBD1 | TGTGCCAGCAGCTTAGCCCAGGGGGCAGCCAAAAACATTCAGTACTTC | CASSLAQGAAKNIQYF
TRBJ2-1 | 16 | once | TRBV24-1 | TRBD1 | TGTGCCACCAGTGATGCGGACAGGGGACGGTACAATGAGCAGTTCTTC | CATSDADRGRYNEQFF
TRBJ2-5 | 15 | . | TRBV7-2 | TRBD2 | TGTGCCAGCACAGCTCAGCCGGGGGGCCAAGAGACCCAGTACTTC | CASTAQPGGQETQYF
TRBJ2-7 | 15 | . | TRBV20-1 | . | TGCAGTGCTAGAAAAAGAGGGGTTTCAATCCACGAGCAGTACTTC | CSARKRGVSIHEQYF
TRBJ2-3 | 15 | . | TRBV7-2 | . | TGTGCCAGCAGCTTACGGGGGTCCGGCACAGATACGCAGTATTTT | CASSLRGSGTDTQYF
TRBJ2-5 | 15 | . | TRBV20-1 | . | TGCAGTGGACGGGATCCCACATGGGTACAAGAGACCCAGTACTTC | CSGRDPTWVQETQYF
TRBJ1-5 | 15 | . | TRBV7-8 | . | TGTGCCAGCAGCAAAACCCGGGGTCACAATCAGCCCCAGCATTTT | CASSKTRGHNQPQHF
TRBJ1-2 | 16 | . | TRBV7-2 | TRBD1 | TGTGCCAGCAGCTTAGCCCTAAGACAGGGCCGGTATGGCTACACCTTC | CASSLALRQGRYGYTF
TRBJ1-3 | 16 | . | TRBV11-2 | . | TGTGCCAGCAGCTTAGGTCTGGAAAGCTCTGGAAACACCATATATTTT | CASSLGLESSGNTIYF
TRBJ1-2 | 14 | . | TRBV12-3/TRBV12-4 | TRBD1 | TGTGCCAGCAGTTTCGCCGGGACAGACTATGGCTACACCTTC | CASSFAGTDYGYTF
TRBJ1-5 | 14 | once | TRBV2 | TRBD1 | TGTGCCAGCAGTGAACAGGGGGGAAATCAGCCCCAGCATTTT | CASSEQGGNQPQHF
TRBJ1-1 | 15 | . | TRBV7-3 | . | TGTGCCAGCAGCTTAAAAGGTGGTTTGGACACTGAAGCTTTCTTT | CASSLKGGLDTEAFF
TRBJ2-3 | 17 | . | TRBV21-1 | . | TGTGCCAGCAGCAAAGTGTCGGACAGGGTGAGGACAGATACGCAGTATTTT | CASSKVSDRVRTDTQYF
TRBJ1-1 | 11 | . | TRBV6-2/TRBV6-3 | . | TGTGCCAGCAGTTATATCCTCGAAGCTTTCTTT | CASSYILEAFF
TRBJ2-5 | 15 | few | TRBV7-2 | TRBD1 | TGTGCCAGCAGCCAGCAGGGGGCTGGGGGAGAGACCCAGTACTTC | CASSQQGAGGETQYF
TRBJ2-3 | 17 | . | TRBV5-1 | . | TGCGCCAGCAGCTTGGCCGAATCTGGATCTAGCACAGATACGCAGTATTTT | CASSLAESGSSTDTQYF
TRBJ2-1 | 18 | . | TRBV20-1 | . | TGCAGTGCCGAGGCCCGCCAGAGAGAGTTGGCAGGTCGTTTTGAGCAGTTCTTC | CSAEARQRELAGRFEQFF
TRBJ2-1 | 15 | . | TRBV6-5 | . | TGTGCCAGCAGTTACAGGGATATCGCCTACAATGAGCAGTTCTTC | CASSYRDIAYNEQFF
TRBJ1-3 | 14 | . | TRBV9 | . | TGTGCCAGCAGCTCCCGGGGCTCAGTCAACACCATATATTTT | CASSSRGSVNTIYF
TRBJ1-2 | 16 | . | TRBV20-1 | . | TGCAGTGCTAGACGTCCCGGGGGAGGCGGGAACTATGGCTACACCTTC | CSARRPGGGGNYGYTF